This paragraph covers one T cell receptor (beta chain) sequence. The antigen it binds to is not known. No much larger clone exists at a distance of one base, and base qualities are not known. The collaborating institutions used their own protocols to collect whole blood in K2EDTA tubes. For TCRbeta analysis, collaborators shipped samples in one of three forms: frozen whole blood, isolated PBMCs, or DNA extracted from either of those sample types. The sample comes from a study of blood T cell repertoires in COVID-19 (dated by TCRdb to 2018 to 2021). Turning to the overall study: Samples covering the acute and convalescent phases of COVID-19 were provided by collaborators in the United States, Italy and Spain. The dataset comprised deeply sampled blood TCRbeta repertoires from subjects exposed to, actively infected with, or recovered from COVID-19. The material from the prospective study consisted of cDNA or gDNA derived from T cells, B-cell-depleted T cells, or PBMCs. Where available, HLA class I and class II types were taken from metadata supplied by the sample provider and were not determined by assay-based typing. Samples came from the ongoing ImmuneRACE study (first 160 participants) plus 1,254 subjects from 6 global collaborators. Sample metadata almost always included a de-identified subject ID, COVID-19 status, age in years and sex. The repertoires were released in a freely available public database meant as a resource for research on the immune response to SARS-CoV-2. Overall study results and their limits: The amount of clinical and demographic metadata varied by source and participant and was provided uncurated.

V is cut by 3 bases and J by 5 bases, and the space between the germline ends is 19 bases. Per the germline V gene, MGHRA is the CDR1 and YSYEKL is the CDR2. Taken from cysteine to phenylalanine, the CDR3 has 16 residues. Solely the CDR3 DNA is kept, with 48 bases framed from the first base. TCRbeta CDR3 regions were amplified from genomic DNA by means of the immunoSEQ Assay, a bias-controlled multiplex PCR. For the original study's pipeline: Within the assay, amplification of reference gene primers was used to estimate how many nucleated cells each sample contained. To quantify the absolute abundance of each unique TCRbeta CDR3 rearrangement, sequence reads were collapsed and filtered. Productive Simpson clonality was computed per sample as the square root of Simpson's diversity index over productive rearrangements. TCRdb's version of the immuneACCESS table is confined to in-frame rearrangements and falls short of the full clone set. An unresolved V gene accounts for under half of the shortfall where checked; the remainder is of unknown origin. Clonal size and the V and J genes are those of that table, whereas D and trimming came from the DNA. For this sample the table gives some 86,000 clones, of which more than 85% were detected only once. Roughly 2.3% of the sample goes to the ten largest clones.

The receptor chain draws on TRBV4-1 and TRBJ2-5; possibly the D gene is TRBD2, per 6 matching bases. The source of this sequence is a human donor with active COVID-19. The donor label of this sample is uncertain. The specimen was peripheral blood. The sequence in DNA is TGCGCCAGCAGCCATATGCGGGGATCGGGCGAGGAGACCCAGTACTTC. The translation is CASSHMRGSGEETQYF.